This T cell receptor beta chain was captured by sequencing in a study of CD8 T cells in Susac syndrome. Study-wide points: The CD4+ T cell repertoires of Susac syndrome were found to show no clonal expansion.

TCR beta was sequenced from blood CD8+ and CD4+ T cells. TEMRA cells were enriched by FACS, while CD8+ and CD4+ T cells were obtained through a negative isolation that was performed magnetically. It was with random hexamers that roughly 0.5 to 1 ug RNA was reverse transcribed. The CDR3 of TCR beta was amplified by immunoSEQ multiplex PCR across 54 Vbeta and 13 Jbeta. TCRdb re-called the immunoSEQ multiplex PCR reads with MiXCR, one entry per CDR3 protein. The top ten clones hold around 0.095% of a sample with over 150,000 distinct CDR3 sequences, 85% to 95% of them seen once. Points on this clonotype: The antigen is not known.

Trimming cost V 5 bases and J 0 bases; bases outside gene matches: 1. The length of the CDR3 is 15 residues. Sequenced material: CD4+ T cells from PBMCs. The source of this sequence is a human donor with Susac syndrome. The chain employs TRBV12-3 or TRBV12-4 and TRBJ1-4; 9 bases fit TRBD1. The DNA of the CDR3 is TGTGCCAGCAGTGGGACAGGGCCAACTAATGAAAAACTGTTTTTT. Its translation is CASSGTGPTNEKLFF.